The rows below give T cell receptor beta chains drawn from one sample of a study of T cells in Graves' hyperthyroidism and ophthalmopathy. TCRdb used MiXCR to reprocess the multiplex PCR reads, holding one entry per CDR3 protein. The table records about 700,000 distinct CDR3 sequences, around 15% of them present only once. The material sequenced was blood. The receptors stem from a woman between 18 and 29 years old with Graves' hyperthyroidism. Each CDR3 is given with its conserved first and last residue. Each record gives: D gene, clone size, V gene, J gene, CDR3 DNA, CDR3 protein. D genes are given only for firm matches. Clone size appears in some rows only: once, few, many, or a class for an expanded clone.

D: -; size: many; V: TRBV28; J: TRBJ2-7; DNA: TGTGCCAGCCGGGACGGCGGATACGAGCAGTACTTC; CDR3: CASRDGGYEQYF
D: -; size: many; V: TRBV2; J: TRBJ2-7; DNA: TGTGCCAGCAGACACCTCTACGAGCAGTACTTC; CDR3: CASRHLYEQYF
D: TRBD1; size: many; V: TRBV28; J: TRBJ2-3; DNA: TGTGCCAGCAGTTTCGTCCCCGGGACAGGGGATGGGCATACGCAGTATTTT; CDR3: CASSFVPGTGDGHTQYF
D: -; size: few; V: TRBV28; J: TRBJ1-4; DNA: TGTGCCAGCAGTTTTCCGGGGCCTCGAGGTGAAAAACTGTTTTTT; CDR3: CASSFPGPRGEKLFF
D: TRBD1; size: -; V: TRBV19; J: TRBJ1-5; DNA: TGTGCTTCTCACAGGGGGAATCAGCCCCAGCATTTT; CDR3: CASHRGNQPQHF
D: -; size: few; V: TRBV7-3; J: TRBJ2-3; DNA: TGTGCCAGCAGCTCTTTAATCCGGACAGACCACAGTTTGGGTACGCAGTATTTT; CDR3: CASSSLIRTDHSLGTQYF
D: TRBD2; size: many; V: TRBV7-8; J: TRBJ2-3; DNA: TGTGCCAGCAGCTTAGCGTACGCGGGAGTCGGTACGCAGTATTTT; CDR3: CASSLAYAGVGTQYF
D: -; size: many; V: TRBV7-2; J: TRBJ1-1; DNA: TGTGCCAGCAGTCGAGGTGGGGTTTCCAGGGGAGGTGCAGCTTTCTTT; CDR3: CASSRGGVSRGGAAFF
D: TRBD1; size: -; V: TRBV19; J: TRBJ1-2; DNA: TGTGCCAGTAGTATTTCGACGGGACAGGGCTACACCTTC; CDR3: CASSISTGQGYTF
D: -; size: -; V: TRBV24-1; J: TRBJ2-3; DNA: TGTGCCACCAGTGATCGGGGCTTCACGGATACGCAGTATTTT; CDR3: CATSDRGFTDTQYF
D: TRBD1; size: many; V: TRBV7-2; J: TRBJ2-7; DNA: TGTGCCAGCAGCCTCCGGGACAGTAAACCCTACGAGCAGTACTTC; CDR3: CASSLRDSKPYEQYF
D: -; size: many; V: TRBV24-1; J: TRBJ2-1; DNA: TGTGCCACCAGTGACCCTTACAGGGACGGCCGTGTTGAGCAGTTCTTC; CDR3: CATSDPYRDGRVEQFF
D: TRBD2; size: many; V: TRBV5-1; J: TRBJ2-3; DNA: TGCGCCAGCAGATTGGGACTACCCACTGCAGATACGCAGTATTTT; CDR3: CASRLGLPTADTQYF
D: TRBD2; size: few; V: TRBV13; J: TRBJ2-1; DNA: TGTGCCAGCAGCTTAGGACTAGCGGGAAACAACAATGAGCAGTTCTTC; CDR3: CASSLGLAGNNNEQFF
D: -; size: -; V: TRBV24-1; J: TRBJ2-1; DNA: TGTGCCACCCGTGGGAGGGGGGACAATGAGCAGTTCTTC; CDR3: CATRGRGDNEQFF
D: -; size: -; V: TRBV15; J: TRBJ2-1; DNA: TGTGCCACCAGCAGATCGGGACTTCTATACAATGAGCAGTTCTTC; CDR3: CATSRSGLLYNEQFF
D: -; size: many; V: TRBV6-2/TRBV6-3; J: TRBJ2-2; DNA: TGTGCCAGCAGTTACTCGTCTTCACGGGGGGCGGACACCGGGGAGCTGTTTTTT; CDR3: CASSYSSSRGADTGELFF
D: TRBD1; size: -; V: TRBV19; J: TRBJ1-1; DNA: TGTGCCTCGATAGGGGACAGGGGAGCCACTGAAGCTTTCTTT; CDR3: CASIGDRGATEAFF
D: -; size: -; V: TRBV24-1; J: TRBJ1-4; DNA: TGTGCCACCAGCGGGACCCCCGGGACTTCGGGTGAAAAACTGTTTTTT; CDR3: CATSGTPGTSGEKLFF
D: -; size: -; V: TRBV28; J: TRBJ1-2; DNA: TGTGCCAGCAGTCCCCGGTTCCGGGCATACTATGGCTACACCTTC; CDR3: CASSPRFRAYYGYTF
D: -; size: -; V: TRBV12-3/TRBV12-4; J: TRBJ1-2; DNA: TGTGCCAGCAGTCCACAACAGGACTATGGCTACACCTTC; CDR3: CASSPQQDYGYTF
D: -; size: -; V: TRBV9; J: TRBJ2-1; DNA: TGTGCCAGCAGCGTAGGGATATCCTACAATGAGCAGTTCTTC; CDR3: CASSVGISYNEQFF
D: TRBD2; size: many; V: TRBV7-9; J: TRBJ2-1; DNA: TGTGCCAGCAGCCAAGCGGGAGACCACTACAATGAGCAGTTCTTC; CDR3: CASSQAGDHYNEQFF
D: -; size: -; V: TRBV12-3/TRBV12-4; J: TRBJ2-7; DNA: TGTGCCAGCAGTCCTGACCAGGAGGGCGAGCAGTACTTC; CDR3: CASSPDQEGEQYF
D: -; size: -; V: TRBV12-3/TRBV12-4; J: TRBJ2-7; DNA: TGTGCCAGCAGTTTAGTAGACAGTTCCTACGAGCGGTACTTC; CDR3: CASSLVDSSYERYF
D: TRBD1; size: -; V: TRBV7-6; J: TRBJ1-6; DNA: TGTGCCAGCAGCCGACAGGGAGCGAATTCACCCCTCCACTTT; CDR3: CASSRQGANSPLHF
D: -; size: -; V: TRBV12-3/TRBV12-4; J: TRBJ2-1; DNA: TGTGCCAGCAGTGTTAGTAGGGCCTACAATGAGCAGTTCTTC; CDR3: CASSVSRAYNEQFF